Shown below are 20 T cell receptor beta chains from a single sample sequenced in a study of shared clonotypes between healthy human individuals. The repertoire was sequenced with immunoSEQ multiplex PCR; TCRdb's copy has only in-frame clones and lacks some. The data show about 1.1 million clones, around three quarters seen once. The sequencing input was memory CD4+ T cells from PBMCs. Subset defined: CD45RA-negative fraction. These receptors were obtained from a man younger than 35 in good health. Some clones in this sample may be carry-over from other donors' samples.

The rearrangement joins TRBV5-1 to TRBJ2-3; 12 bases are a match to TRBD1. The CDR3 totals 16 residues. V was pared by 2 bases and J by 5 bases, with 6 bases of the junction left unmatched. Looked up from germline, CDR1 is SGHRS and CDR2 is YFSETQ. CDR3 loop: CASSFEGTGGLDTQYF. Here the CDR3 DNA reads TGCGCCAGCAGCTTCGAAGGGACAGGGGGCTTAGATACGCAGTATTTT.

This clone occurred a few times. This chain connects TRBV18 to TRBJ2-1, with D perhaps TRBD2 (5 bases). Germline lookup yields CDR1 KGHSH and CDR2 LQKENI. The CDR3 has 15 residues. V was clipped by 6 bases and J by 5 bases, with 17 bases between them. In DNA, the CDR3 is TGTGCCAGCTCCCCCAGCGGAGTCCATAACAATGAGCAGTTCTTC. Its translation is CASSPSGVHNNEQFF.

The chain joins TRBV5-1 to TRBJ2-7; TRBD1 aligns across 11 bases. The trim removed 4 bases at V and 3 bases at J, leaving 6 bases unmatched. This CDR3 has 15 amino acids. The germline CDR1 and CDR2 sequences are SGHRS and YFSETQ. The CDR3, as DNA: TGCGCCAGCAGCGACACCGGGACAGGGGGCTACGAGCAGTACTTC. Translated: CASSDTGTGGYEQYF. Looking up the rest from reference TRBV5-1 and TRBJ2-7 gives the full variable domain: KAGVTQTPRYLIKTRGQQVTLSCSPISGHRSVSWYQQTPGQGLQFLFEYFSETQRNKGNFPGRFSGRQFSNSRSEMNVSTLELGDSALYLCASSDTGTGGYEQYFGPGTRLTVT.

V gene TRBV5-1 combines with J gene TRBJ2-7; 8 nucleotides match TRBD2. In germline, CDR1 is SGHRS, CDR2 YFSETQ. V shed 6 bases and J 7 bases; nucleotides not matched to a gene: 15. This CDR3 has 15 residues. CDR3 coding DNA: TGCGCCAGCACGGTCGGTAGCGGGAAGTCGGGAGAGCAGTACTTC. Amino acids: CASTVGSGKSGEQYF.

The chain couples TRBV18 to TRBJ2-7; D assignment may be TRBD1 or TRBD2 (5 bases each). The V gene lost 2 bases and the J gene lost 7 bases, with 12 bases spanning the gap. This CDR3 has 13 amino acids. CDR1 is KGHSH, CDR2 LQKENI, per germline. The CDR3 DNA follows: TGTGCCAGCTCACCAAACGAGGGGTATGAGCAGTACTTC. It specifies CASSPNEGYEQYF.

Here the CDR3 reads CASSYSTGLGETQYF. The CDR3, as DNA: TGTGCCAGCAGTTACTCGACGGGACTGGGGGAGACCCAGTACTTC. The V and J genes are TRBV6-5 and TRBJ2-5; possible D gene TRBD2, 6 bases. The germline V gene encodes CDR1 MNHEY and CDR2 SVGAGI. Trimming stripped 0 bases from V and 5 bases from J, with 13 bases between. CDR3 length: 15 residues.

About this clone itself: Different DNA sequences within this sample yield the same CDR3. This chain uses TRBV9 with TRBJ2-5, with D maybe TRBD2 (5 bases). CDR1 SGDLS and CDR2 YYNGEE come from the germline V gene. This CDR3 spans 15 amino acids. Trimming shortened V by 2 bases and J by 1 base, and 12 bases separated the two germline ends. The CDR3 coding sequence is TGTGCCAGCAGCGTCGGTCCAGCGGCCCAAGAGACCCAGTACTTC. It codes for CASSVGPAAQETQYF.

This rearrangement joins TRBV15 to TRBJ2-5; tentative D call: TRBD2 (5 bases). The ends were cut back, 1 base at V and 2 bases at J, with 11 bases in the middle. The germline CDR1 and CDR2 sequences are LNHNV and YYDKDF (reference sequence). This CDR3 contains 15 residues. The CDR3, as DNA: TGTGCCACCAGCAGAGGCCCGGGAACTCAAGAGACCCAGTACTTC. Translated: CATSRGPGTQETQYF.

The CDR3: CASGTVIYGYTF. Here the CDR3 DNA reads TGTGCCAGCGGGACGGTTATCTATGGCTACACCTTC. The chain uses TRBV28 and TRBJ1-2; possibly TRBD1 for D (5 bases). This CDR3 is 12 amino acids long. Trimming removed 8 bases from V and 4 bases from J, with 11 bases in between. Germline CDR1 reads MDHEN; CDR2 reads SYDVKM.

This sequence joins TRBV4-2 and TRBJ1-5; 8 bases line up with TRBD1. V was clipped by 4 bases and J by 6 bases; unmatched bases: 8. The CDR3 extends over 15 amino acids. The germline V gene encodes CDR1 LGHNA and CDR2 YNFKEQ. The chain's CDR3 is CASSPADRAAQPQHF. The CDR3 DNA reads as TGTGCCAGCAGCCCCGCGGACAGGGCGGCTCAGCCCCAGCATTTT.

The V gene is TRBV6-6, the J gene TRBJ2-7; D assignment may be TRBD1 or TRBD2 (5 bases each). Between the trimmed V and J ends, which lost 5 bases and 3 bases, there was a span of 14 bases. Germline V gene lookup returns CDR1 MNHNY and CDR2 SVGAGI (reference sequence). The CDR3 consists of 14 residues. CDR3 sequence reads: CASSPEAGSYEQYF. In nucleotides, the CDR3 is TGTGCCAGCAGTCCAGAGGCAGGGAGCTACGAGCAGTACTTC.

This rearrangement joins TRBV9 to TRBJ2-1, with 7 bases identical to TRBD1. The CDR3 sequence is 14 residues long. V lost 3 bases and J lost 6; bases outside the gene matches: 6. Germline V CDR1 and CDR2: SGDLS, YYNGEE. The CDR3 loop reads CASSGGQLGNEQFF. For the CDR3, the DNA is TGTGCCAGCAGCGGGGGACAGTTGGGCAATGAGCAGTTCTTC.

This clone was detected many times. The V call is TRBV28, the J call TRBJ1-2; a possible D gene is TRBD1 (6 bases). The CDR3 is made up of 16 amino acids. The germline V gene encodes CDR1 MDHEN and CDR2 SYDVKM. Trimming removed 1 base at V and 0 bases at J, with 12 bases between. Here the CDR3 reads CASSLYGGGANYGYTF. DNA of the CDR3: TGTGCCAGCAGTTTATACGGGGGCGGAGCTAACTATGGCTACACCTTC.

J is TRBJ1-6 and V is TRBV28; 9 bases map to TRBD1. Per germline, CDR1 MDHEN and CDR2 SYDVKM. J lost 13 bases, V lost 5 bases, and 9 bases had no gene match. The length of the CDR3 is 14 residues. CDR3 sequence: CASSLPGQGLPLHF. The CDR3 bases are TGTGCCAGCAGTCTCCCGGGACAGGGCCTGCCCCTCCACTTT.

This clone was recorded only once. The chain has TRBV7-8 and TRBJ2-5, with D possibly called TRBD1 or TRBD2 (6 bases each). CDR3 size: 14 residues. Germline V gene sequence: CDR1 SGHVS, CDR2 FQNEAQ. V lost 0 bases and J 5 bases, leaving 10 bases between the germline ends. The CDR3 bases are TGTGCCAGCAGCTTAGCAGGGGGGCTGGAGACCCAGTACTTC. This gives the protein CASSLAGGLETQYF.

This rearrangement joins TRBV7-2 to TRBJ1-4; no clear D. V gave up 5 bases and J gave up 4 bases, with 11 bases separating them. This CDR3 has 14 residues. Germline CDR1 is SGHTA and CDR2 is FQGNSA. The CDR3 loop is CASSRIGNNEKLFF. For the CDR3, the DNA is TGTGCCAGCAGCCGCATAGGGAATAATGAAAAACTGTTTTTT.

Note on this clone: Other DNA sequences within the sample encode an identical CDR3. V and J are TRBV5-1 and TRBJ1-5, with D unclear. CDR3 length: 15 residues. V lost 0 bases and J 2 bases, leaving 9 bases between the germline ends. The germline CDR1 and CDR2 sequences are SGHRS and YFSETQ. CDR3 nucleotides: TGCGCCAGCAGCTTGGGGGGTTCCGGCAATCAGCCCCAGCATTTT. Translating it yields CASSLGGSGNQPQHF.

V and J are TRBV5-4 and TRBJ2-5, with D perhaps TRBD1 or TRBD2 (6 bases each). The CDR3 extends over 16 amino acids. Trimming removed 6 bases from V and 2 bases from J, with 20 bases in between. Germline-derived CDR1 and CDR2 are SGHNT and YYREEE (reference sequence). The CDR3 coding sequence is TGTGCCAGCACCCGGGGGCCTAGCGAACTACAAGAGACCCAGTACTTC. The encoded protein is CASTRGPSELQETQYF.

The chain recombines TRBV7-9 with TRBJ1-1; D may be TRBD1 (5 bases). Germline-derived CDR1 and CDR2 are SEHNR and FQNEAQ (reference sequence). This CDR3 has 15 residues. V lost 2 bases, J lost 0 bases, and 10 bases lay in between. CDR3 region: CASSLFRTLNTEAFF. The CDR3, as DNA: TGTGCCAGCAGCTTATTTCGGACACTGAACACTGAAGCTTTCTTT.

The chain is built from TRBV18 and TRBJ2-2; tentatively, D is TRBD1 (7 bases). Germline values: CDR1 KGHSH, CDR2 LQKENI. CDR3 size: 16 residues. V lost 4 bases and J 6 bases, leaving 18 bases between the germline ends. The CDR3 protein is CASSQQTGRIAGELFF. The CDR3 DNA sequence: TGTGCCAGCTCACAACAGACAGGGAGGATCGCCGGGGAGCTGTTTTTT.